The 23 T cell receptor beta chains below all came from one sample that was sequenced in a study of T cells in Graves' hyperthyroidism and ophthalmopathy. Amplified regions were TCR beta CDR3 sequences from RNA transcripts. The TCR CDR3 was amplified in a first-round RT-PCR using the HTBI primer set. TCRdb passed the multiplex PCR reads through MiXCR, listing each CDR3 protein once. This table holds approximately 200,000 distinct CDR3 sequences, roughly 18% found once. Sequencing was done on a sample of blood. The receptor set was obtained from a man aged 40-55 years with Graves' hyperthyroidism.

V is TRBV4-3 and J is TRBJ2-3; 8 bases are shared with TRBD2. This CDR3 is 19 amino acids long. With V trimmed by 0 bases and J by 2 bases, 13 bases remained unmatched. The germline V gene encodes CDR1 LGHNA and CDR2 YSLEER. In DNA form, the CDR3 reads TGCGCCAGCAGCCAAGATCCCCGTGCGGAGCGGGGGACCACAGATACGCAGTATTTT. This translates into CASSQDPRAERGTTDTQYF.

For this clonotype: Possible read error: a much larger clone is one base away. The chain couples TRBV29-1 to TRBJ1-4; no reliable D call. The V end lost 4 bases, the J end lost 8 bases, and 14 bases lay between the germline ends. Germline V lookup: CDR1 SQVTM, CDR2 ANQGSEA. CDR3 length: 13 residues. The CDR3 DNA is TGCAGCGTTGTGGAGCCGATCGGGGAAAAACTGTTTTTT. Amino acids: CSVVEPIGEKLFF. Looking up the rest from reference TRBV29-1 and TRBJ1-4 gives the full variable domain: SAVISQKPSRDICQRGTSLTIQCQVDSQVTMMFWYRQQPGQSLTLIATANQGSEATYESGFVIDKFPISRPNLTFSTLTVSNMSPEDSSIYLCSVVEPIGEKLFFGSGTQLSVL.

The CDR3 DNA is TGTGCCAGCAGCTTGGACAGGGGGATACACGCCTACAATGAGCAGTTCTTC. This gives the protein CASSLDRGIHAYNEQFF. This chain links TRBV11-3 with TRBJ2-1, with 10 bases identical to TRBD1. The J segment lost 2 bases and the V segment lost 3 bases, leaving 7 bases of the junction unmatched. Looked up from germline, CDR1 is SGHNT and CDR2 is YENEEA. The length of the CDR3 is 17 residues. Full variable domain (rest looked up from reference TRBV11-3 and TRBJ2-1): EAGVVQSPRYKIIEKKQPVAFWCNPISGHNTLYWYLQNLGQGPELLIRYENEEAVDDSQLPKDRFSAERLKGVDSTLKIQPAELGDSAVYLCASSLDRGIHAYNEQFFGPGTRLTVL.

The chain carries TRBV2 and TRBJ1-2, with TRBD1 matching 10 bases. Trimming cost V 9 bases and J 12 bases; bases outside gene matches: 10. This CDR3 region has 12 residues. Germline V lookup: CDR1 SNHLY, CDR2 FYNNEI. In DNA, the CDR3 is TGTGCCAGGACCCGGGACAGGGGCGTAGACACCTTC. Translated: CARTRDRGVDTF.

This clonotype has at least ten counts. The chain uses TRBV18 and TRBJ2-1; maybe TRBD2 (6 bases). The germline V gene encodes CDR1 KGHSH and CDR2 LQKENI. The CDR3 spans 15 residues. Between the trimmed V and J ends, which lost 4 bases and 0 bases, there was a span of 10 bases. CDR3 sequence (DNA): TGTGCCAGCTCACGGGACTCGAGCTCCTACAATGAGCAGTTCTTC. Protein: CASSRDSSSYNEQFF.

This clonotype was seen many times. The rearrangement uses TRBV7-9 and TRBJ2-2, with D perhaps TRBD1 (5 bases). CDR1 is SEHNR, CDR2 FQNEAQ, per germline (reference sequence). The germline V and J ends were trimmed by 3 bases and 1 base, with 9 bases remaining between them. This CDR3 spans 15 amino acids. The CDR3 spells CASSFGAVNTGELFF. The CDR3, as DNA: TGTGCCAGCAGCTTTGGGGCAGTGAACACCGGGGAGCTGTTTTTT.

This clonotype has at least ten counts. One junction end disagrees with the germline gene, perhaps due to a read error. The CDR3 here is CASGFRVGTEAFF. CDR3 bases: TGTGCCAGCGGCTTCAGGGTAGGTACTGAAGCTTTCTTT. V gene TRBV11-3 combines with J gene TRBJ1-1; the D gene is possibly TRBD1 (5 bases). The germline V gene encodes CDR1 SGHNT and CDR2 YENEEA. The CDR3 covers 13 residues.

This clonotype was seen ten or more times. The rearrangement links TRBV5-1 to TRBJ1-1; TRBD1 might be the D (6 bases). This CDR3 has 16 residues. V was pared by 1 base and J by 3 bases, with 16 bases between. CDR1 is SGHRS, CDR2 YFSETQ, per germline. Written as DNA, the CDR3 is TGCGCCAGCAGCTTGACCGCGGGGGGGGCTCACACTGAAGCTTTCTTT. Protein product: CASSLTAGGAHTEAFF.

This clonotype has ten or more counts. The chain uses TRBV5-1 and TRBJ1-1; D perhaps matches TRBD1 (6 bases). The V end lost 0 bases, the J end lost 1 base, and 10 bases lay between the germline ends. Germline CDR1 and CDR2: SGHRS and YFSETQ. The CDR3 contains 15 residues. The CDR3 DNA sequence: TGCGCCAGCAGCTTGGTTCAGGGGAGGAACACTGAAGCTTTCTTT. Protein: CASSLVQGRNTEAFF.

This clonotype was seen repeatedly, ten times or more. The V call is TRBV9, the J call TRBJ2-5, with D tentatively TRBD1 (5 bases). The length of the CDR3 is 14 residues. V gave up 0 bases and J gave up 2 bases, with 8 bases separating them. Germline CDR1 is SGDLS and CDR2 is YYNGEE. CDR3 protein: CASSVGTRQETQYF. As DNA, the CDR3 is TGTGCCAGCAGCGTAGGGACACGGCAAGAGACCCAGTACTTC.

This clonotype was found many times. The V call is TRBV5-1, the J call TRBJ2-3, with unresolved D. The V gene lost 0 bases and the J gene lost 8 bases, with 7 bases spanning the gap. Looked up from germline, CDR1 is SGHRS and CDR2 is YFSETQ. The CDR3 totals 12 residues. The DNA of the CDR3 is TGCGCCAGCAGCTTGGCAGATAGTACGCAGTATTTT. Translating gives CASSLADSTQYF.

This clonotype was observed many times. The gene calls are TRBV5-1 and TRBJ2-5, with no clear D. The ends were cut back, 4 bases at V and 5 bases at J, with 12 bases in the middle. Per the germline V gene, CDR1 is SGHRS and CDR2 is YFSETQ. This CDR3 has 13 residues. Here the CDR3 reads CASSVTGSETQYF. The CDR3 bases are TGCGCCAGCAGCGTGACCGGCTCGGAGACCCAGTACTTC.

On this clonotype itself: A much more abundant neighbour one base away suggests this may be a read error. The gene calls are TRBV3-1 and TRBJ1-2; weak D call: TRBD1 (5 bases). From germline, CDR1 is LGHDT and CDR2 YNNKEL (reference sequence). The CDR3 extends over 14 amino acids. The CDR3 DNA sequence: TGTGGCAGCAGCCAAGATCAGGGTGACTATGGCTACACCTTC. Its protein product is CGSSQDQGDYGYTF.

CDR3 sequence (DNA): TGTGCCAGCTCCCCTAGGGACACCCAACTCTACGAGCAGTACTTC. Protein: CASSPRDTQLYEQYF. The chain couples TRBV18 to TRBJ2-7, with D tentatively TRBD1 (6 bases). Germline V gene sequence: CDR1 KGHSH, CDR2 LQKENI. The CDR3 consists of 15 residues. The V gene lost 6 bases and the J gene lost 3 bases, with 18 bases spanning the gap.

The chain links TRBV25-1 to TRBJ1-4; D is undetermined. The V and J ends lost 6 bases and 7 bases respectively, with 18 bases between them. The CDR3 spans 15 residues. CDR1 is MGHDK, CDR2 SYGVNS, per germline. CDR3 nucleotide sequence: TGTGCCAGCAGCCAAGCCTTGTACCAAGGTGAAAAACTGTTTTTT. Residues: CASSQALYQGEKLFF. The full variable domain, completed using reference TRBV25-1 and TRBJ1-4, is EADIYQTPRYLVIGTGKKITLECSQTMGHDKMYWYQQDPGMELHLIHYSYGVNSTEKGDLSSESTVSRIRTEHFPLTLESARPSHTSQYLCASSQALYQGEKLFFGSGTQLSVL.

On this clonotype: The junction departs from germline at one end; a sequencing error may be responsible. The V gene is TRBV7-6, the J gene TRBJ1-2, with 9 bases aligning to TRBD1. The length of the CDR3 is 15 residues. The germline V gene encodes CDR1 SGHVS and CDR2 FNYEAQ. CDR3 residues: CASSPGTGPYYGHTF. CDR3 nucleotide sequence: TGTGCCAGCAGCCCCGGGACAGGGCCCTACTATGGCCACACCTTC.

This clonotype came up a few times. The chain links TRBV4-2 to TRBJ1-5; 9 bases map to TRBD1. Germline CDR1 is LGHNA and CDR2 is YNFKEQ. Trimming took 5 bases from V and 7 from J; bases not matched to a gene: 9. The CDR3 is 15 residues long. The CDR3 loop is CASSASGTGKQPQHF. The DNA for the CDR3 is TGTGCCAGCAGCGCCTCCGGGACAGGGAAACAGCCCCAGCATTTT.

This clonotype has more than one count but fewer than ten. The rearrangement links TRBV6-2 or TRBV6-3 to TRBJ2-5, with 8 bases that match TRBD2. The germline V gene has CDR1 MNHEY and CDR2 SVGEGT. The length of the CDR3 is 18 residues. V gave up 7 bases and J gave up 1 base; unmatched junction bases: 17. The CDR3 loop is CASNDPHQRTSRQETQYF. CDR3 coding DNA: TGTGCCAGCAACGACCCCCATCAAAGGACTAGCCGCCAAGAGACCCAGTACTTC.

The chain has TRBV6-1 and TRBJ1-5, with no clear D. Looked up from germline, CDR1 is MNHNS and CDR2 is SASEGT. The CDR3 loop spans 13 amino acids. The ends were cut back, 7 bases at V and 3 bases at J, with 10 bases in the middle. The CDR3 DNA is TGTGCCAGCACCGGACGTATCAATCAGCCCCAGCATTTT. Translating it yields CASTGRINQPQHF.

At least ten counts were recorded for this clonotype. This chain uses TRBV2 with TRBJ1-2; D call uncertain. V gave up 1 base and J gave up 2 bases, with 8 bases separating them. The germline V gene has CDR1 SNHLY and CDR2 FYNNEI. The CDR3 loop spans 14 amino acids. The CDR3 DNA reads as TGTGCCAGCAGTGAAGTTGGGAAGAACTATGGCTACACCTTC. It encodes CASSEVGKNYGYTF.

This clonotype was seen more than once but under ten times. The genes are TRBV2 and TRBJ1-2, with D uncertain. V was pared by 7 bases and J by 2 bases, with 8 bases between. This CDR3 region has 12 residues. CDR1 is SNHLY and CDR2 is FYNNEI in the germline V gene. CDR3 protein: CASTGSNYGYTF. The CDR3 DNA is TGTGCCAGCACTGGGTCAAACTATGGCTACACCTTC.

This chain joins TRBV2 and TRBJ1-1; 9 nucleotides align to TRBD1. CDR1 SNHLY and CDR2 FYNNEI come from the germline V gene. This CDR3 is 14 amino acids long. V was pared by 6 bases and J by 4 bases, with 6 bases of the junction left unmatched. CDR3 nucleotides: TGTGCCAGCAGAAAACAGGGGGCGCTCACTGAAGCTTTCTTT. This encodes CASRKQGALTEAFF.

The rearrangement uses TRBV15 and TRBJ1-2; D may be TRBD1 (6 bases). CDR1 and CDR2 from the germline V gene are LNHNV and YYDKDF (reference sequence). V dropped 2 bases and J dropped 0 bases, with 25 bases sitting between them. There are 20 residues in the CDR3. CDR3 sequence: CATSRRHGGQEGHPNYGYTF. In DNA form, the CDR3 reads TGTGCCACCAGCAGACGGCACGGGGGCCAGGAGGGACACCCTAACTATGGCTACACCTTC.